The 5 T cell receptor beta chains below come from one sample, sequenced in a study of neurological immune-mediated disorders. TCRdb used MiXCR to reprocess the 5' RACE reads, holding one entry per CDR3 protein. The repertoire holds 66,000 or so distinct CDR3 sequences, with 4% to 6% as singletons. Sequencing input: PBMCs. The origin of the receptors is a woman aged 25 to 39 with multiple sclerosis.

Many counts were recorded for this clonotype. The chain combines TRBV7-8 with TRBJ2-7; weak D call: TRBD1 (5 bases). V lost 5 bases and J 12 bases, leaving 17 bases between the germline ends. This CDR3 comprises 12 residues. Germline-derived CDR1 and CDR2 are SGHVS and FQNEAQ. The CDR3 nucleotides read TGTGCCAGCAGCCTCGGACACCTGAGCGTGTACTTC. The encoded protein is CASSLGHLSVYF.

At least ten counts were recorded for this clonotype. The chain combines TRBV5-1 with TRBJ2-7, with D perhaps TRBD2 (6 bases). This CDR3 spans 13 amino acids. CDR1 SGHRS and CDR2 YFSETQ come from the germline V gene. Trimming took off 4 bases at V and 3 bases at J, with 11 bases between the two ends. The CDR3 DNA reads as TGCGCCAGCAGCGACACCGGGGGCTACGAGCAGTACTTC. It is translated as CASSDTGGYEQYF.

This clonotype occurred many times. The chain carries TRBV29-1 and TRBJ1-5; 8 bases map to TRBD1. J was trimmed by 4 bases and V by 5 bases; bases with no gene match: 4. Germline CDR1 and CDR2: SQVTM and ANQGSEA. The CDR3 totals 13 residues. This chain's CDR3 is CSVRDRRNQPQHF. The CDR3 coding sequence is TGCAGCGTTCGGGACAGGAGGAATCAGCCCCAGCATTTT.

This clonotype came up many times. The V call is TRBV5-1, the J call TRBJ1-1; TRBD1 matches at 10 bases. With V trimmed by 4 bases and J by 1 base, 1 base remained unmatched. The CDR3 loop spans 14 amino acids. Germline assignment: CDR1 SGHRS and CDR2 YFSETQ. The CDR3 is CASSRDRGNTEAFF. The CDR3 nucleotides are TGCGCCAGCAGCCGGGACAGGGGGAACACTGAAGCTTTCTTT.

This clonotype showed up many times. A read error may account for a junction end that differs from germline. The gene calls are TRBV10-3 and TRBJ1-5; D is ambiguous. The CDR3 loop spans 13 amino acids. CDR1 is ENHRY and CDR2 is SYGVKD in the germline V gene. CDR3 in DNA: TGTGCCATCAGTCCAGCCCCAGATCAGCCCCAGAATTTT. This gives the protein CAISPAPDQPQNF.